A single sample is the source of the 19 T cell receptor beta chains below, sequenced in a study of T cell clones after liver transplantation. The assay was immunoSEQ multiplex PCR, and TCRdb's table has in-frame clones only and misses some. The repertoire includes under 55,000 clones, 86% of them detected once, and less than 2.5% sits in the top ten. The input for sequencing was CD4+ T cells from blood, taken 24 months after liver transplant. The receptors stem from a human patient who received a liver transplant. Among the T cells, some may be from the graft donor.

The chain has TRBV13 and TRBJ2-2; the D is unclear. Trimming left V 5 bases short and J 9 bases short, with 10 bases between. The CDR3 is 12 amino acids. Germline-derived CDR1 and CDR2 are PRHDT and FYEKMQ (reference sequence). CDR3 sequence reads: CASSIALRELFF. CDR3 nucleotides: TGTGCCAGCAGCATAGCTCTACGGGAGCTGTTTTTT.

This rearrangement joins TRBV6-1 to TRBJ2-1, with 9 bases fitting TRBD2. The CDR3 totals 14 residues. V trimming: 5 bases; J trimming: 4 bases; junction bases outside the gene matches: 3. The germline V gene has CDR1 MNHNS and CDR2 SASEGT. The CDR3 sequence is CASSLAGSYNEQFF. The CDR3 bases are TGTGCCAGCAGTCTAGCGGGGAGTTACAATGAGCAGTTCTTC.

This chain links TRBV7-9 with TRBJ1-5; 7 bases map to TRBD1. V was pared by 3 bases and J by 7 bases, with 3 bases of the junction left unmatched. Germline V lookup: CDR1 SEHNR, CDR2 FQNEAQ (reference sequence). The CDR3 runs 13 residues. CDR3 DNA: TGTGCCAGCAGCTTTGGCAGGGGGCAGCCCCAGCATTTT. As protein: CASSFGRGQPQHF.

The V and J genes are TRBV30 and TRBJ1-6, with D possibly being TRBD1 (5 bases). Germline CDR1 GTSNPN, CDR2 SVGIG (reference sequence). CDR3 size: 15 residues. V was shortened by 3 bases and J by 7 bases, with 16 bases between the two germline ends. The chain's CDR3 is CAWRGLGQLNSPLHF. The CDR3 coding sequence is TGTGCCTGGAGGGGGCTGGGGCAGTTAAATTCACCCCTCCACTTT.

V gene TRBV6-1 combines with J gene TRBJ1-2; 7 bases fit TRBD1. The CDR3 spans 14 residues. Germline V lookup: CDR1 MNHNS, CDR2 SASEGT. V lost 9 bases to trimming and J lost 3 bases; unmatched junction nucleotides: 10. CDR3 protein: CASLTGAWDYGYTF. DNA for the CDR3: TGTGCCAGTCTTACAGGGGCGTGGGACTATGGCTACACCTTC.

The chain is built from TRBV14 and TRBJ2-5; 12 bases map to TRBD2. Germline lookup yields CDR1 SGHDN and CDR2 FVKESK. The CDR3 loop spans 18 amino acids. Trimming took 0 bases from V and 3 from J; bases not matched to a gene: 8. The CDR3 is CASSQEQLAGGRKETQYF. As DNA, the CDR3 is TGTGCCAGCAGCCAAGAGCAACTAGCGGGGGGCCGGAAAGAGACCCAGTACTTC.

This chain links TRBV11-2 with TRBJ1-2; D is unresolved. The length of the CDR3 is 13 residues. Germline assignment: CDR1 SGHAT and CDR2 FQNNGV. Trimming removed 0 bases at V and 7 bases at J, with 9 bases between. CDR3 coding DNA: TGTGCCAGCAGCTTAGATCTATTACGTGGCTACACCTTC. Protein sequence: CASSLDLLRGYTF.

The genes are TRBV19 and TRBJ2-4; 9 bases are a match to TRBD1. J was trimmed by 8 bases and V by 3 bases; bases with no gene match: 11. The germline V gene encodes CDR1 LNHDA and CDR2 SQIVND (reference sequence). This CDR3 spans 16 amino acids. This CDR3 reads CASSIRTGAYADIQYF. The DNA for the CDR3 is TGTGCCAGTAGTATCCGGACAGGGGCATACGCGGACATTCAGTACTTC.

The J gene is TRBJ2-2, the V gene TRBV6-1; no definite D call. V gave up 6 bases and J gave up 3 bases, with 11 bases separating them. In germline, CDR1 is MNHNS, CDR2 SASEGT. CDR3 length equals 14 residues. The CDR3 protein is CASSRYGDTGELFF. The CDR3 DNA follows: TGTGCCAGCAGCAGATACGGTGACACCGGGGAGCTGTTTTTT.

Note on this clone: This CDR3 is also generated by other DNA sequences in the sample. The genes are TRBV18 and TRBJ2-5; D is unclear. The CDR3 runs to 11 residues. Trimming took off 3 bases at V and 3 bases at J, with 2 bases between the two ends. Germline CDR1 reads KGHSH; CDR2 reads LQKENI. CDR3 sequence: CASSPKETQYF. CDR3 DNA sequence: TGTGCCAGCTCACCGAAAGAGACCCAGTACTTC.

This sequence joins TRBV5-4 and TRBJ1-1; D unresolved. This CDR3 is 14 amino acids long. Germline-derived CDR1 and CDR2 are SGHNT and YYREEE (reference sequence). V lost 2 bases and J lost 3, with 11 bases in between. CDR3 nucleotide sequence: TGTGCCAGCAGCTTTGGCCTCGGGGACACTGAAGCTTTCTTT. Encoded protein: CASSFGLGDTEAFF.

This chain links TRBV9 with TRBJ1-1; 7 nucleotides align to TRBD1. The CDR3 consists of 15 residues. Germline values: CDR1 SGDLS, CDR2 YYNGEE. With 1 base clipped from V and 4 bases from J, the junction kept 7 bases outside the gene matches. As DNA, the CDR3 is TGTGCCAGCAGCGTACCCAATAACAGGGGCACTGAAGCTTTCTTT. Encoded protein: CASSVPNNRGTEAFF.

V gene TRBV6-1 combines with J gene TRBJ2-7; TRBD1 agrees at 7 bases. Per the germline V gene, CDR1 is MNHNS and CDR2 is SASEGT. The ends lost 7 bases at V and 4 bases at J; junction bases unmatched: 10. This CDR3 comprises 14 residues. The CDR3 bases are TGTGCCAGCACCGGACGGGACAGATTTTACGAGCAGTACTTC. It is translated as CASTGRDRFYEQYF.

This rearrangement joins TRBV19 to TRBJ1-1; the D is unclear. CDR3 length: 11 amino acids. The V end was cut by 0 bases, the J end by 11 bases, with 7 bases between. CDR1 and CDR2 from the germline V gene are LNHDA and SQIVND (reference sequence). The CDR3 region is CASSIELSAFF. CDR3 bases: TGTGCCAGTAGTATAGAACTCTCGGCTTTCTTT.

The CDR3: CASSHPGTSGRTLSTEQYF. In nucleotides, the CDR3 is TGTGCCAGCAGCCACCCCGGGACTAGCGGGAGGACCCTATCTACGGAGCAGTACTTC. This chain connects TRBV2 to TRBJ2-7; TRBD2 matches at 15 bases. This CDR3 has 19 amino acids. The junction had 19 bases not matched to a gene; V was cut back by 6 bases and J by 7 bases. The V gene's germline CDR1 is SNHLY and CDR2 FYNNEI.

The chain employs TRBV7-2 and TRBJ2-7; weak D call: TRBD2 (5 bases). The germline V gene encodes CDR1 SGHTA and CDR2 FQGNSA. The CDR3 totals 14 residues. V was shortened by 8 bases and J by 1 base, with 15 bases between the two germline ends. The CDR3 protein is CASRTGGSSYEQYF. CDR3 DNA: TGTGCCAGCCGGACTGGCGGATCATCCTACGAGCAGTACTTC.

This sequence joins TRBV7-6 and TRBJ1-1; the match to TRBD1 covers 8 bases. CDR3 size: 16 residues. J lost 5 bases, V lost 3 bases, and 11 bases had no gene match. The V gene's germline CDR1 is SGHVS and CDR2 FNYEAQ. CDR3 residues: CASSLGSQGARTEAFF. The CDR3 region has the DNA TGTGCCAGCAGCTTGGGCTCGCAGGGGGCGAGGACTGAAGCTTTCTTT.

The chain uses TRBV4-1 and TRBJ1-6; no clear D. This CDR3 region has 13 residues. From germline, CDR1 is MGHRA and CDR2 YSYEKL. V lost 4 bases and J lost 9, with 10 bases in between. The CDR3 protein is CASSPRESSPLHF. CDR3 nucleotide sequence: TGCGCCAGCAGCCCTAGGGAGAGTTCACCCCTCCACTTT.

The chain employs TRBV15 and TRBJ2-2, with 10 bases fitting TRBD2. The CDR3 runs 16 residues. The V and J ends lost 4 bases and 4 bases, in that order; junction bases with no gene match: 6. Germline V gene lookup returns CDR1 LNHNV and CDR2 YYDKDF (reference sequence). The CDR3 sequence: CATSKPAGGSTGELFF. Written as DNA, the CDR3 is TGTGCCACCAGCAAACCAGCGGGAGGGTCCACCGGGGAGCTGTTTTTT.